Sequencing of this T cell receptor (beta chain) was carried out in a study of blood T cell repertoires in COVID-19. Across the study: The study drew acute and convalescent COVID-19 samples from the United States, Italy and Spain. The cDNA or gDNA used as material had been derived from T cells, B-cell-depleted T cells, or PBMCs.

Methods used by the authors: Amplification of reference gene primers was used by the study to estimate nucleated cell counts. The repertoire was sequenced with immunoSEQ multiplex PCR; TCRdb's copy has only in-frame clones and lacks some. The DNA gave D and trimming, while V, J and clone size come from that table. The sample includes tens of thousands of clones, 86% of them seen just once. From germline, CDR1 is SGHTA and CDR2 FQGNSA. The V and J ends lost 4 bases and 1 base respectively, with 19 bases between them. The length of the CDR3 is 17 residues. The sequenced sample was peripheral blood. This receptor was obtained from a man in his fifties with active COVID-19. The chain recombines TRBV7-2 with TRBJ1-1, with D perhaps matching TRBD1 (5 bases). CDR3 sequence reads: CASSSPWGVIRNTEAFF. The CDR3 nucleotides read TGTGCCAGCAGCTCTCCCTGGGGGGTGATCCGGAACACTGAAGCTTTCTTT.